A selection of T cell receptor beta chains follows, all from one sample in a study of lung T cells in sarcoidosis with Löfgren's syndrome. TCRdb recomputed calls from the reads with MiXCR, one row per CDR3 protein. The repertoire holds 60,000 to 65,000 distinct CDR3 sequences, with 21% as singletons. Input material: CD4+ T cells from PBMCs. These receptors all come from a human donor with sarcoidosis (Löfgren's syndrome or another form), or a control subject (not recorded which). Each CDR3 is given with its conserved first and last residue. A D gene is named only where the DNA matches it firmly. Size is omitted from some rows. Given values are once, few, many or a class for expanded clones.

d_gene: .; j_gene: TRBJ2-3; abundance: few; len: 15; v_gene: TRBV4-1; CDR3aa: CASSPLGTFTDTQYF; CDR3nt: TGCGCCAGCAGCCCCCTCGGGACGTTCACAGATACGCAGTATTTT
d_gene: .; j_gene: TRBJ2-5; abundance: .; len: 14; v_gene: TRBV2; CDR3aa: CASSEGGDQETQYF; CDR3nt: TGTGCCAGCAGTGAAGGAGGTGACCAAGAGACCCAGTACTTC
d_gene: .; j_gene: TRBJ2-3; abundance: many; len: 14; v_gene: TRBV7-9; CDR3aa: CASSTRTDTDTQYF; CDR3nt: TGTGCCAGCAGCACTCGGACCGACACAGATACGCAGTATTTT
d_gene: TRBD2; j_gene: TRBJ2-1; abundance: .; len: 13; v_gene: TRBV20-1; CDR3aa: CSARLAGVPEQFF; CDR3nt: TGCAGTGCTAGACTAGCGGGAGTACCTGAGCAGTTCTTC
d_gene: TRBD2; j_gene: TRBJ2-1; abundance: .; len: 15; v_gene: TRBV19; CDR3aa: CASSMSAGVWNEQFF; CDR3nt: TGTGCCAGTAGTATGTCGGCGGGAGTGTGGAATGAGCAGTTCTTC
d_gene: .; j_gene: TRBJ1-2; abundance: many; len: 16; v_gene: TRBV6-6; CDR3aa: CASSYQGTTKLGGYTF; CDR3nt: TGTGCCAGCAGTTACCAGGGAACGACAAAGCTAGGTGGCTACACCTTC
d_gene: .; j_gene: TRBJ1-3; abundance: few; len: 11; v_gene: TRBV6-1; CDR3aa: CATIEVNTIYF; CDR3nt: TGTGCCACTATAGAGGTAAACACCATATATTTT
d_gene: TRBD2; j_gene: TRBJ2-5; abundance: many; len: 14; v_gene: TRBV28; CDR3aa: CASSPPTGGKTQYF; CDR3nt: TGTGCCAGCAGTCCACCCACGGGGGGGAAGACCCAGTACTTC
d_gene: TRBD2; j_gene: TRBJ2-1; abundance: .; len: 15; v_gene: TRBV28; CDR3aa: CARRRREGSYNEQFF; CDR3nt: TGTGCCCGCAGGCGGCGGGAGGGCTCCTACAATGAGCAGTTCTTC
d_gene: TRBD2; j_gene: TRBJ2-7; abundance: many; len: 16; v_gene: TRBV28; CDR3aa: CASSPGGTSGRGEQYF; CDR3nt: TGTGCCAGCAGTCCCGGCGGGACTAGCGGGAGGGGCGAGCAGTACTTC
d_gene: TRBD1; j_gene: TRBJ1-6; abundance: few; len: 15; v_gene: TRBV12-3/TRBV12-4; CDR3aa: CASSRGQGALSPLHF; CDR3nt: TGTGCCAGCAGCCGCGGACAGGGGGCTCTTTCACCCCTCCACTTT
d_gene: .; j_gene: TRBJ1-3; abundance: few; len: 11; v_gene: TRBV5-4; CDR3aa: CASAQGNTIYF; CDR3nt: TGTGCCAGTGCCCAGGGGAACACCATATATTTT
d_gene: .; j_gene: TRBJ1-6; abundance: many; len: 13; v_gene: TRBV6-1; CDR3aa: CASKGGVFSPLHF; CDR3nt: TGTGCTTCGAAAGGCGGGGTTTTTTCACCCCTCCACTTT
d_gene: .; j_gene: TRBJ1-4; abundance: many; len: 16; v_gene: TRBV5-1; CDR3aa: CASSLGQSATNEKLFF; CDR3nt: TGCGCCAGCAGCTTGGGGCAGTCTGCAACTAATGAAAAACTGTTTTTT
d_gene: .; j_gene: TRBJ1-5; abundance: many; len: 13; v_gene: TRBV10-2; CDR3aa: CASSESTGQPQHF; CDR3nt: TGCGCCAGCAGTGAGTCGACAGGACAGCCCCAGCATTTT
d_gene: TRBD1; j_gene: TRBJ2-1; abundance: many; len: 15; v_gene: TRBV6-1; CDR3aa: CASSFQGVTYNEQFF; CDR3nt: TGTGCCAGCAGCTTTCAGGGGGTCACCTACAATGAGCAGTTCTTC
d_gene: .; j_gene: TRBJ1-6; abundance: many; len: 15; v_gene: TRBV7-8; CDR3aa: CASSLARGVRSPLHF; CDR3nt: TGTGCCAGCAGCTTAGCGAGGGGGGTTCGGTCACCCCTCCACTTT
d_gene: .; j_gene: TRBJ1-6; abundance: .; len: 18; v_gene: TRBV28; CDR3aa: CASSLLGYLGYEYSPLHF; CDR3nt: TGTGCCAGCAGCCTCCTGGGGTACTTAGGGTATGAGTATTCACCCCTCCACTTT
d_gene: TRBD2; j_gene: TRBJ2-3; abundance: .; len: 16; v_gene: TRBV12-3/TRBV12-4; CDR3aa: CASSLRVAGGADTQYF; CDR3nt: TGTGCCAGCAGTCTTAGGGTAGCGGGGGGGGCAGATACGCAGTATTTT
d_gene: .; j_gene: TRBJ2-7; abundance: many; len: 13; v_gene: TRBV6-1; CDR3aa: CASSWGPSYEQYF; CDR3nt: TGTGCCAGCAGCTGGGGACCATCCTACGAGCAGTACTTC
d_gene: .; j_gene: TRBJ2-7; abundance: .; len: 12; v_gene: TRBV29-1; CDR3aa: CSAQVTSYEQYF; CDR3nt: TGCAGCGCCCAGGTTACCTCCTACGAGCAGTACTTC
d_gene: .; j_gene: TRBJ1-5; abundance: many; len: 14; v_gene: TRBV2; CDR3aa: CASSTLMGGQPQHF; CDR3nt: TGTGCCAGCAGTACCCTAATGGGGGGTCAGCCCCAGCATTTT
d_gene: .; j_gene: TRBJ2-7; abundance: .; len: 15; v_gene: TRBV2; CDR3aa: CAGSYERGEAYEQYF; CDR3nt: TGCGCCGGCAGTTACGAACGGGGAGAGGCCTACGAGCAGTACTTC
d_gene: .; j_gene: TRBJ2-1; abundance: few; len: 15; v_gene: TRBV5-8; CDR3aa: CASSRSFGTSNEQFF; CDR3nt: TGTGCCAGCAGCAGGAGCTTCGGGACCTCAAATGAGCAGTTCTTC
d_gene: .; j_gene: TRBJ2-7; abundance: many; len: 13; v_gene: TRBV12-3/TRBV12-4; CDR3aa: CASSLATSYEQYF; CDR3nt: TGTGCCAGCAGTTTAGCCACATCCTACGAGCAGTACTTC
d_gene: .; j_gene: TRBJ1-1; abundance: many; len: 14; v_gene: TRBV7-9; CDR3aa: CASSLPKRATEAFF; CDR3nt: TGTGCCAGCAGCTTACCCAAAAGGGCGACTGAAGCTTTCTTT
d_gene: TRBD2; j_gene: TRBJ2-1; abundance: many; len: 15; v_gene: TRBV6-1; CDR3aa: CASSESGLAGNEQFF; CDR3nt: TGTGCCAGCAGTGAGTCGGGACTAGCGGGCAATGAGCAGTTCTTC
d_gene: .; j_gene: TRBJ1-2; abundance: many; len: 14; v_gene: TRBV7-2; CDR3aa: CASSLDGSPYGYTF; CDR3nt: TGTGCCAGCAGCTTAGACGGATCTCCATATGGCTACACCTTC
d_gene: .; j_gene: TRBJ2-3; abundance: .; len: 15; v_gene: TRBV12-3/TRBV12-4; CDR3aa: CASSLAGGHPLSQYF; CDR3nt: TGTGCCAGCAGTCTCGCTGGGGGACACCCCCTATCGCAGTATTTT